The 19 T cell receptor beta chains below were found in one sample sequenced in a study of T-cell reconstitution after alpha-beta-depleted transplantation in children. Researchers prepared the TCRbeta library using unique molecular identifiers, the study reports. TCRdb re-derived calls from the PCR reads in MiXCR, one entry per CDR3 protein. The sample includes tens of thousands of distinct CDR3 sequences, 5% to 7% of them seen just once. This specimen was PBMCs, mostly from graft donor cells, taken 180 days after TCRalphabeta/CD19-depleted stem cell transplant. Receptors originate from a male patient younger than 18 who had a stem cell transplant for acute myeloid leukemia, so the T cells may come from the graft donor.

This clonotype was observed a few times. This rearrangement joins TRBV28 to TRBJ1-1; 8 positions agree with TRBD1. Trimming cost V 3 bases and J 4 bases; bases outside gene matches: 4. Germline V gene lookup returns CDR1 MDHEN and CDR2 SYDVKM. The length of the CDR3 is 14 residues. The CDR3 nucleotides read TGTGCCAGCAGTTTCCCAGGGGGCGGCACTGAAGCTTTCTTT. Protein: CASSFPGGGTEAFF.

On this clonotype itself: This sequence may be a read error, since a much larger clone differs from it by one base. V usage is TRBV4-3 and J usage is TRBJ2-3; 9 bases align to TRBD2. The J segment lost 4 bases and the V segment lost 0 bases, leaving 8 bases of the junction unmatched. Germline V gives CDR1 LGHNA, CDR2 YSLEER. This CDR3 contains 17 residues. In DNA, the CDR3 is TGCGCCAGCAGCCAAGACTGGCTAGCGGGGATTTCAGATACGCAGTATTTT. Protein product: CASSQDWLAGISDTQYF.

This clonotype has a count of ten or more. The V call is TRBV20-1, the J call TRBJ2-3, with TRBD2 matching over 12 bases. CDR1 is DFQATT, CDR2 SNEGSKA, per germline (reference sequence). The CDR3 totals 17 residues. V dropped 1 base and J dropped 2; count of bases not matched to a gene: 7. CDR3 coding DNA: TGCAGTGCTAGAGTTGGGACTAGCGGGCTGATCACAGATACGCAGTATTTT. The encoded protein is CSARVGTSGLITDTQYF.

The sample holds many counts of this clonotype. V gene TRBV20-1 combines with J gene TRBJ2-1, with D perhaps matching TRBD2 (5 bases). Trimming took 6 bases from V and 6 from J, leaving 12 bases between them. Germline V CDR1 and CDR2: DFQATT, SNEGSKA (reference sequence). This CDR3 has 12 amino acids. CDR3 amino acids: CSAQRGLNEQFF. The CDR3 DNA sequence: TGCAGTGCCCAGAGAGGGCTCAATGAGCAGTTCTTC.

In its sample, this clonotype was seen many times. The J gene is TRBJ2-7, the V gene TRBV18, with 8 bases identical to TRBD1. Per germline, CDR1 KGHSH and CDR2 LQKENI. The length of the CDR3 is 14 residues. The ends lost 3 bases at V and 5 bases at J; junction bases unmatched: 6. The CDR3 loop reads CASSPPTGVNEQYF. The CDR3 nucleotides are TGTGCCAGCTCACCCCCGACAGGGGTCAACGAGCAGTACTTC.

This clonotype was counted at least ten times. No DNA is shown, since the ends of the CDR3 on it are uncertain; the CDR3 is the one TCRdb lists. V and J are TRBV28 and TRBJ1-1. Germline loops: CDR1 MDHEN, CDR2 SYDVKM. The CDR3 is 15 residues long, counting both termini. CDR3 loop: CASILALGLNTEAFF.

This clonotype was observed at least ten times. The V gene is TRBV5-1, the J gene TRBJ1-1; no definite D call. Trimming stripped 5 bases from V and 4 bases from J, with 6 bases between. The CDR3 consists of 11 residues. In germline, CDR1 is SGHRS, CDR2 YFSETQ. DNA of the CDR3: TGCGCCAGCAGGCGGGGCACTGAAGCTTTCTTT. Translation gives CASRRGTEAFF.

This clonotype showed up just a few times. The chain uses TRBV19 and TRBJ2-1; a possible D gene is TRBD1 (6 bases). CDR3 length equals 16 residues. Trimming pared 3 bases from V and 3 bases from J, leaving 15 bases between. Germline loops: CDR1 LNHDA, CDR2 SQIVND (reference sequence). The CDR3 here is CASSIPRGLGYNEQFF. Written as DNA, the CDR3 is TGTGCCAGTAGTATTCCCAGGGGCTTAGGCTACAATGAGCAGTTCTTC. Complete variable domain (other parts from reference TRBV19 and TRBJ2-1): DGGITQSPKYLFRKEGQNVTLSCEQNLNHDAMYWYRQDPGQGLRLIYYSQIVNDFQKGDIAEGYSVSREKKESFPLTVTSAQKNPTAFYLCASSIPRGLGYNEQFFGPGTRLTVL.

The table lists this clonotype with many counts. The V and J genes are TRBV10-3 and TRBJ2-1; D not certain. The CDR3 is made up of 13 amino acids. The germline gives CDR1 ENHRY, CDR2 SYGVKD. Between the trimmed V and J ends, which lost 3 bases and 4 bases, there was a span of 7 bases. CDR3 sequence: CAISDVGYNEQFF. CDR3 in DNA: TGTGCCATCAGTGACGTAGGTTACAATGAGCAGTTCTTC.

This clonotype was seen repeatedly, ten times or more. V and J are TRBV12-3 or TRBV12-4 and TRBJ1-2, with D tentatively TRBD1 (5 bases). The CDR3 contains 14 residues. V was clipped by 3 bases and J by 2 bases, with 10 bases between them. CDR3 sequence: CASSLFQGNYGYTF. Written as DNA, the CDR3 is TGTGCCAGCAGTTTGTTCCAGGGCAACTATGGCTACACCTTC.

The table lists this clonotype with many counts. The rearrangement links TRBV27 to TRBJ2-1; 11 bases are shared with TRBD2. This CDR3 has 17 residues. V was clipped by 5 bases and J by 0 bases; unmatched bases: 6. The germline V gene encodes CDR1 MNHEY and CDR2 SMNVEV (reference sequence). The CDR3 nucleotides are TGTGCCAGCAGTCAACGACTAGCGGGGAGCTCCTACAATGAGCAGTTCTTC. Protein sequence: CASSQRLAGSSYNEQFF.

This clonotype occurred many times. The rearrangement joins TRBV5-1 to TRBJ2-4, with a tentative D call TRBD1 (5 bases). Trimming removed 5 bases at V and 0 bases at J, with 15 bases between. The germline CDR1 and CDR2 sequences are SGHRS and YFSETQ. This CDR3 spans 16 amino acids. CDR3 residues: CASRPQVTLAKNIQYF. For the CDR3, the DNA is TGCGCCAGCAGGCCACAGGTGACCCTAGCCAAAAACATTCAGTACTTC.

This clonotype has at least ten counts. The chain links TRBV20-1 to TRBJ1-6, with D hard to call. In germline, CDR1 is DFQATT, CDR2 SNEGSKA (reference sequence). The CDR3 loop spans 15 amino acids. The CDR3 DNA sequence: TGCAGCGCAGCCCGGCCGACTGAGGGTAATTCACCCCTCCACTTT. Its translation is CSAARPTEGNSPLHF.

Ten or more counts support this clonotype. V and J are TRBV19 and TRBJ2-2; D may be TRBD1 or TRBD2 (5 bases each). V lost 6 bases and J 11 bases, leaving 19 bases between the germline ends. The CDR3 consists of 14 residues. From germline, CDR1 is LNHDA and CDR2 SQIVND (reference sequence). Here the CDR3 DNA reads TGTGCCAGTAGCCCGGGACGAGGACCGGGCGAGCTGTTTTTT. Translating it yields CASSPGRGPGELFF.

This clonotype was seen repeatedly, ten times or more. Here the CDR3 reads CASSLSGYGYTF. CDR3 in DNA: TGTGCCAGCAGCCTCTCGGGCTATGGCTACACCTTC. The gene calls are TRBV7-2 and TRBJ1-2; no clear D gene. Trimming stripped 5 bases from V and 4 bases from J, with 8 bases between. The CDR3 covers 12 residues. Germline CDR1 is SGHTA and CDR2 is FQGNSA. The whole variable domain, remainder taken from reference TRBV7-2 and TRBJ1-2, is GAGVSQSPSNKVTEKGKDVELRCDPISGHTALYWYRQSLGQGLEFLIYFQGNSAPDKSGLPSDRFSAERTGGSVSTLTIQRTQQEDSAVYLCASSLSGYGYTFGSGTRLTVV.

This clonotype was recorded once. J is TRBJ1-1 and V is TRBV19, with unresolved D. Trimming left V 6 bases short and J 0 bases short, with 8 bases between. Germline CDR1 LNHDA, CDR2 SQIVND (reference sequence). The CDR3 extends over 13 amino acids. The CDR3 sequence: CASSVGMNTEAFF. The CDR3 nucleotides read TGTGCCAGTAGCGTAGGGATGAACACTGAAGCTTTCTTT.

This clonotype was counted ten times or more. This chain connects TRBV30 to TRBJ1-1; D perhaps matches TRBD1 (6 bases). This CDR3 is 13 amino acids long. CDR1 and CDR2 from the germline V gene are GTSNPN and SVGIG (reference sequence). V gave up 3 bases and J gave up 3 bases, with 11 bases separating them. For the CDR3, the DNA is TGTGCCTGGAGAACAGGGAGGGACACTGAAGCTTTCTTT. It is translated as CAWRTGRDTEAFF.

The rearrangement uses TRBV11-2 and TRBJ2-1; D ambiguous. Between the trimmed V and J ends, which lost 0 bases and 8 bases, there was a span of 5 bases. This CDR3 is built from 12 residues. Germline V lookup: CDR1 SGHAT, CDR2 FQNNGV. The CDR3, as DNA: TGTGCCAGCAGCTTAGAGGGGTATGAGCAGTTCTTC. Residues: CASSLEGYEQFF.

In this sample, this clonotype turned up many times. The rearrangement joins TRBV18 to TRBJ2-5; TRBD1 matches at 7 bases. Trimming took 5 bases from V and 4 from J; bases not matched to a gene: 10. The CDR3 contains 15 residues. The germline V gene has CDR1 KGHSH and CDR2 LQKENI. CDR3 sequence reads: CASSTSDRVGETQYF. The CDR3 nucleotides are TGTGCCAGCTCAACGTCCGACAGGGTGGGAGAGACCCAGTACTTC.